What follows are 19 T cell receptor beta chains derived from one specimen sequenced in a study of blood T cell repertoires in COVID-19. Assay: immunoSEQ multiplex PCR; the TCRdb copy retains only in-frame clones and omits some. Of more than 50,000 clones listed, 75% to 95% are singletons. The material sequenced was peripheral blood. These receptor sequences come from a man older than 75 with acute or convalescent COVID-19.

The gene calls are TRBV27 and TRBJ1-2; 11 nucleotides line up with TRBD1. The CDR3 runs to 15 residues. Germline V gene sequence: CDR1 MNHEY, CDR2 SMNVEV (reference sequence). With 5 bases clipped from V and 8 bases from J, the junction kept 10 bases outside the gene matches. The CDR3 reads CASSPPGQGASGYTF. The CDR3 region has the DNA TGTGCCAGCAGTCCCCCCGGACAGGGGGCGTCGGGCTACACCTTC.

This clone occurred once. The chain carries TRBV12-3 or TRBV12-4 and TRBJ2-4; perhaps TRBD1 as D (6 bases). The CDR3 covers 13 residues. Trimming pared 6 bases from V and 4 bases from J, leaving 10 bases between. The CDR3: CASSGTPKNIQYF. The CDR3 region has the DNA TGTGCCAGCAGCGGGACACCTAAAAACATTCAGTACTTC.

The chain couples TRBV24-1 to TRBJ1-2, with a possible D match to TRBD1 (5 bases). V lost 5 bases, J lost 4 bases, and 10 bases lay in between. This CDR3 spans 13 amino acids. The germline CDR1 and CDR2 sequences are KGHDR and SFDVKD. This chain's CDR3 is CATSAGGAYGYTF. For the CDR3, the DNA is TGTGCCACCAGTGCGGGGGGTGCCTATGGCTACACCTTC.

This clone was detected only a few times. The chain joins TRBV3-1 (or the pseudogene TRBV3-2) to TRBJ2-1, with TRBD1 identical over 7 bases. The CDR3 totals 14 residues. V lost 4 bases and J lost 5; bases outside the gene matches: 5. Germline V gene sequence: CDR1 LGHDT, CDR2 YNNKEL (reference sequence). The CDR3 loop is CASSPGQKHNEQFF. The DNA for the CDR3 is TGTGCCAGCAGCCCGGGACAGAAACACAATGAGCAGTTCTTC.

This clone was counted between two and nine times. CDR3 protein: CASSLDGETQYF. In nucleotides, the CDR3 is TGTGCCAGCAGCTTGGACGGGGAGACCCAGTACTTC. This chain links TRBV5-4 with TRBJ2-5; unclear D gene. The germline CDR1 and CDR2 sequences are SGHNT and YYREEE (reference sequence). This CDR3 spans 12 amino acids. Trimming pared 0 bases from V and 5 bases from J, leaving 5 bases between. The complete variable domain, with remaining parts taken from reference TRBV5-4 and TRBJ2-5, reads ETGVTQSPTHLIKTRGQQVTLRCSSQSGHNTVSWYQQALGQGPQFIFQYYREEENGRGNFPPRFSGLQFPNYSSELNVNALELDDSALYLCASSLDGETQYFGPGTRLLVL.

The genes are TRBV7-9 and TRBJ1-4, with unresolved D. The V end was cut by 0 bases, the J end by 8 bases, with 7 bases between. This CDR3 has 13 amino acids. The V gene's germline CDR1 is SEHNR and CDR2 FQNEAQ (reference sequence). Here the CDR3 DNA reads TGTGCCAGCAGCTTAGCGCCGGGGGAAAAACTGTTTTTT. Translated: CASSLAPGEKLFF. Full variable domain (outside the CDR3, taken from reference TRBV7-9 and TRBJ1-4): DTGVSQNPRHKITKRGQNVTFRCDPISEHNRLYWYRQTLGQGPEFLTYFQNEAQLEKSRLLSDRFSAERPKGSFSTLEIQRTEQGDSAMYLCASSLAPGEKLFFGSGTQLSVL.

The rearrangement links TRBV7-2 to TRBJ1-3; D remains ambiguous. V shed 5 bases and J shed 0 bases, with 17 bases lying between them. Germline CDR1 is SGHTA and CDR2 is FQGNSA. The CDR3 spans 17 residues. CDR3 DNA: TGTGCCAGCAGCCCATCGGCGGGGTTAAGCTCTGGAAACACCATATATTTT. Translating it yields CASSPSAGLSSGNTIYF.

The V call is TRBV28, the J call TRBJ1-2; possibly TRBD1 for D (5 bases). The CDR3 consists of 15 residues. V was pared by 6 bases and J by 4 bases, with 18 bases between. The germline CDR1 and CDR2 sequences are MDHEN and SYDVKM. The CDR3 bases are TGTGCCAGCAGCCATCATGGGGGGGTTTCCTATGGCTACACCTTC. It encodes CASSHHGGVSYGYTF.

The chain has TRBV6-6 and TRBJ2-3, with D perhaps matching TRBD2 (5 bases). Trimming cost V 2 bases and J 10 bases, with 16 bases left between them. The length of the CDR3 is 14 residues. Germline V gene lookup returns CDR1 MNHNY and CDR2 SVGAGI (reference sequence). The CDR3 loop is CASSYGDSRGSQYF. The CDR3 DNA is TGTGCCAGCAGTTACGGGGATAGCCGGGGATCGCAGTATTTT.

The V and J genes are TRBV19 and TRBJ2-7; TRBD2 aligns across 9 bases. The germline gives CDR1 LNHDA, CDR2 SQIVND (reference sequence). V gave up 5 bases and J gave up 3 bases; unmatched junction bases: 8. CDR3 length: 15 amino acids. The CDR3 sequence: CASSDHSGGGYEQYF. The CDR3 DNA is TGTGCCAGTAGTGACCATAGCGGGGGCGGCTACGAGCAGTACTTC.

The chain's CDR3 is CASRFCLTAVNTEAFF. CDR3 nucleotide sequence: TGTGCAAGTCGCTTTTGTCTAACAGCTGTGAACACTGAAGCTTTCTTT. The rearrangement links TRBV12-2 to TRBJ1-1; TRBD1 is the table's D call and was not checked against the DNA. TRBV12-2 is deemed a pseudogene. CDR3 length: 16 amino acids.

This chain links TRBV27 with TRBJ2-5, with D uncertain. CDR1 and CDR2 (germline): MNHEY, SMNVEV (reference sequence). The V gene lost 6 bases and the J gene lost 2 bases, with 7 bases spanning the gap. The CDR3 extends over 12 amino acids. This CDR3 is CASSRGQETQYF. As DNA, the CDR3 is TGTGCCAGCAGCCGCGGTCAAGAGACCCAGTACTTC.

The V gene is TRBV9, the J gene TRBJ2-1; D gene uncertain. V lost 7 bases and J lost 0, with 5 bases in between. The CDR3 extends over 12 amino acids. From germline, CDR1 is SGDLS and CDR2 YYNGEE. CDR3 residues: CASASSYNEQFF. The CDR3 nucleotides are TGTGCCAGCGCGAGCTCCTACAATGAGCAGTTCTTC.

The chain uses TRBV19 and TRBJ2-7; TRBD2 aligns across 10 bases. The CDR3 covers 17 residues. J was trimmed by 4 bases and V by 3 bases; bases with no gene match: 12. Germline V gene sequence: CDR1 LNHDA, CDR2 SQIVND (reference sequence). DNA of the CDR3: TGTGCCAGTAGTATCCTACACCCCCAGCGGGGGGGATACGAGCAGTACTTC. Translation: CASSILHPQRGGYEQYF.

This clone was picked up a small number of times. The chain employs TRBV7-9 and TRBJ2-7; D remains unclear. This CDR3 is built from 17 residues. Germline assignment: CDR1 SEHNR and CDR2 FQNEAQ (reference sequence). Trimming left V 5 bases short and J 0 bases short, with 20 bases between. The CDR3 nucleotides read TGTGCCAGCAGCAATCCCAGGTCCCAAACCCTCTCCTACGAGCAGTACTTC. Residues: CASSNPRSQTLSYEQYF.

This clone was counted once. The rearrangement links TRBV3-1 (or the pseudogene TRBV3-2) to TRBJ2-7; D might be TRBD2 (6 bases). CDR1 and CDR2 (germline): LGHDT, YNNKEL (reference sequence). V gave up 5 bases and J gave up 3 bases, with 14 bases separating them. The CDR3 loop spans 14 amino acids. In DNA form, the CDR3 reads TGTGCCAGCAGCAAAGCGGGTATTGGCTACGAGCAGTACTTC. As protein: CASSKAGIGYEQYF.

V is TRBV5-1 and J is TRBJ2-1, with 11 bases matching TRBD1. Germline V gene data show CDR1 as SGHRS and CDR2 as YFSETQ. Germline trimming cut 4 bases from V and 6 bases from J; bases unmatched to any gene: 3. The CDR3 consists of 14 residues. The CDR3 region is CASSLGQGANEQFF. CDR3 nucleotide sequence: TGCGCCAGCAGCCTTGGACAGGGGGCCAATGAGCAGTTCTTC.

The genes are TRBV7-9 and TRBJ1-1; maybe TRBD1 (6 bases). The CDR3 covers 13 residues. Trimming took off 2 bases at V and 3 bases at J, with 7 bases between the two ends. Germline V gene lookup returns CDR1 SEHNR and CDR2 FQNEAQ (reference sequence). DNA of the CDR3: TGTGCCAGCAGCTTAACAGGGTACACTGAAGCTTTCTTT. Its protein is CASSLTGYTEAFF.

With respect to this clone: The junction shows a germline mismatch at one end, possibly a read error. This rearrangement joins TRBV6-5 to TRBJ2-5; D remains ambiguous. The CDR3 contains 12 residues. Germline CDR1 MNHEY, CDR2 SVGAGI. CDR3 region: CATSQVQETQYF. CDR3 in DNA: TGTGCCACCAGTCAGGTCCAAGAGACCCAGTACTTC.